The sequence of this TCR beta chain was determined in a study of CD8 T cells in ankylosing spondylitis. Generation of TCR beta libraries employed quantitative 5'-RACE incorporating molecular barcodes. One entry per CDR3 protein results from TCRdb running MiXCR on the 5' RACE reads. The sample has roughly 440,000 distinct CDR3 sequences, about 15% seen once. Findings of the study overall: With a CD8+ phenotype, disease-linked clones were relatively rare in peripheral blood. Significant enrichment of disease-linked clones was reportedly seen in matched ankylosing spondylitis synovial fluid. Ankylosing spondylitis blood seemed to carry a telltale TCR beta motif made of eight or nine highly homologous variants.

Worth noting for this clonotype: Its antigen is unidentified.

The CDR3 runs to 17 residues. Trimming took off 7 bases at V and 4 bases at J, with 23 bases between the two ends. CDR1 and CDR2 (germline): SNHLY, FYNNEI. V gene TRBV2 combines with J gene TRBJ1-3, with D uncertain. The sequenced sample was blood, either unsorted or a sorted T cell fraction (not recorded which). This clonotype originated in a male donor with ankylosing spondylitis. DNA for the CDR3: TGTGCCAGCATCCAGACACCATCAGCACTCAGCGGAAACACCATATATTTT. As protein: CASIQTPSALSGNTIYF.